This T cell receptor beta chain was profiled in a study of tumor-infiltrating lymphocytes in primary liver carcinoma (dated by TCRdb to the late 2010s). Context from the whole study: Between late 2015 and early 2016, a handful of patients in China with histopathologically diagnosed primary liver carcinoma had surgical resection. Repertoires from technical replicates were highly reproducible, with mean shared-clone rates about 0.9 and correlation coefficients above 0.95. The five patients had tumors staged T1-T3 N0M0, with maximum diameters ranging from roughly 4.2 to 11 cm. Each sample produced about 3.65 to 7.13 million productive TCRbeta reads, and read depth showed no significant difference between tissue types. A total of about 35 specimens from 5 patients, comprising about 25 tumor regions, 5 adjacent noncancerous liver tissues and 5 peripheral blood samples, were covered by TCRbeta repertoire sequencing. Hepatocellular carcinoma (four) or combined HCC and intrahepatic cholangiocarcinoma (one) was present in the five patients, who were three men and two women aged 30 to 69 years. Across five regions of each liver tumor, along with adjacent normal tissue and blood, the study brought together TCRbeta repertoire sequencing, expression microarrays and whole-exome sequencing. Results the study describes overall, beyond this receptor: The top 250 clones made up a significantly larger repertoire fraction in tumors than in blood (p = 0.039). Because only the TCR beta chain was sequenced and unpaired alpha chains were not captured, true repertoire diversity is likely underestimated. Only 4 or 5 patients were included in the study, and the authors note that the findings should be validated in a larger study. Since the samples were bulk and unsorted, there was no way to compare CD4+ and CD8+ T cell repertoires. Pairs of tumor regions showed greater repertoire overlap (mean about 35%) than tumor-adjacent pairs (roughly 17%) or tumor-blood pairs (roughly 15%), which is consistent with antigen-driven expansion.

In the case of this clonotype: Its specific antigen is unknown. A much larger clone lies one base from this, so it may be a read error.

Blood RNA was extracted from unsorted whole blood with TRIzol reagent; germline DNA came from the DNeasy Blood & Tissue kit. Patients had chronic HBV infection and were treatment-naive at sampling. Before surgery, 4 to 5 milliliters of peripheral blood were collected into K2EDTA tubes. Starting from approximately 500 ng total RNA, TCRbeta-specific cDNA was produced by reverse transcription with a constant-region primer and ProtoScript II reverse transcriptase. The TCRbeta libraries were prepared through three rounds of nested multiplex PCR following a slightly modified ARM-PCR procedure. Sample barcodes and Illumina adapters were attached in a final 25-cycle PCR using Deep VentR polymerase. Before sequencing, amplicons between 200 and 500 bp were purified from gel using a QIAquick gel extraction kit. The TCRbeta amplicons were sequenced with 250-bp paired-end reads on an Illumina HiSeq 2500. The authors' pipeline ran thus. Quality trimming of reads was performed with Trimmomatic v0.33, and paired reads were merged with FLASH v1.2.11 so that full CDR3 sequences could be recovered. V, D and J germline segments were assigned to the rearranged TCRbeta sequences using MiGEC v1.2.1b. Clonotype statistics and Shannon-Wiener diversity indices were computed with VDJtools v1.0.0. Except for diversity analysis, only the 250 most abundant clonotypes of each sample were used in subsequent analyses to reduce sampling bias. Starting from the raw public reads, TCRdb applied fastp trimming at Q25, assembled clones with MiXCR and retained in-frame beta chains. One record per CDR3 amino acid sequence lists the most common genes and DNA. TCRdb's processing, not the study's, gives the V and J calls here. This sample is represented by about 300,000 distinct CDR3 sequences; 65% of them were singletons. The ten largest clones represent roughly 9% of the sample.

Input material: peripheral blood. This TCR came from a man aged 35 to 55 with primary liver carcinoma and hepatitis B virus infection.

The bases are TGTGCCAGGACCTCCGGGACTAGCCACGAGCAGTACTTC. This yields the protein CARTSGTSHEQYF. The chain couples TRBV12-3 or TRBV12-4 to TRBJ2-7; the junction holds 9 bases that match TRBD2. The CDR3 has 13 amino acids, counting the end cysteine and phenylalanine. Only the CDR3 part of the read is kept: 39 bases, read in frame from the first base. V and J are trimmed by 9 bases and 5 bases, and the gene matches miss 8 bases of the junction.